These T cell receptor beta chains were read from a single sample in a study of monozygotic twins with inflammatory bowel disease. TCRdb derives one entry per CDR3 protein from the 5' RACE reads, leaving out DNA. The repertoire table contains approximately 340,000 distinct CDR3 sequences. Sequencing was done on a sample of blood. The receptor source for this set is a human donor with ulcerative colitis or Crohn's disease, or a healthy co-twin of an affected twin (not recorded which). CDR3s include the opening cysteine and the closing phenylalanine or tryptophan.

J gene: TRBJ1-5; V gene: TRBV7-8; CDR3 protein: CASSLEGGTSNQPQHF
J gene: TRBJ2-2; V gene: TRBV7-8; CDR3 protein: CASSLWSESGELFF
J gene: TRBJ2-1; V gene: TRBV30; CDR3 protein: CAWSAQGNEQFF
J gene: TRBJ2-7; V gene: TRBV6-6; CDR3 protein: CASSILKGYEQYF
J gene: TRBJ1-4; V gene: TRBV2; CDR3 protein: CASSDRSNEKLFF
J gene: TRBJ1-6; V gene: TRBV18; CDR3 protein: CASSPAGAALHF
J gene: TRBJ2-7; V gene: TRBV28; CDR3 protein: CASSIPGTRKGEQYF
J gene: TRBJ1-5; V gene: TRBV4-1; CDR3 protein: CASSQLLNQPQHF
J gene: TRBJ1-5; V gene: TRBV5-1; CDR3 protein: CASGGGASGQPQHF
J gene: TRBJ1-2; V gene: TRBV20-1; CDR3 protein: CSARDWVGYGYTF
J gene: TRBJ1-2; V gene: TRBV7-9; CDR3 protein: CASSPSGVPGVDGYTF
J gene: TRBJ1-1; V gene: TRBV7-3; CDR3 protein: CASSSQTGASTEAFF
J gene: TRBJ1-1; V gene: TRBV12-3/TRBV12-4; CDR3 protein: CASSTRGGVTEAFF
J gene: TRBJ1-2; V gene: TRBV28; CDR3 protein: CASRQHGQTYGYTF
J gene: TRBJ2-7; V gene: TRBV28; CDR3 protein: CASSLGGGTYEQYF
J gene: TRBJ1-5; V gene: TRBV7-2; CDR3 protein: CASSLEGTGGYQPQHF
J gene: TRBJ1-1; V gene: TRBV5-1; CDR3 protein: CASKEQPNTEAFF
J gene: TRBJ1-5; V gene: TRBV7-8; CDR3 protein: CASSFWSGSPNQPQHF
J gene: TRBJ2-7; V gene: TRBV20-1; CDR3 protein: CSAREDPGLAGAGYEQYF
J gene: TRBJ2-1; V gene: TRBV25-1; CDR3 protein: CASSESELAGGGPFYNEQFF
J gene: TRBJ2-2; V gene: TRBV29-1; CDR3 protein: CSVDSLPTGELFF
J gene: TRBJ1-5; V gene: TRBV12-3/TRBV12-4; CDR3 protein: CASRSGSNQPQHF
J gene: TRBJ1-1; V gene: TRBV6-1; CDR3 protein: CASSGSLGTGHSNTEAFF
J gene: TRBJ1-2; V gene: TRBV5-1; CDR3 protein: CASSALEGAAGYTF
J gene: TRBJ2-1; V gene: TRBV24-1; CDR3 protein: CATSDPVLPYNEQFF
J gene: TRBJ2-3; V gene: TRBV27; CDR3 protein: CASRRRQGWAGTDTQYF
J gene: TRBJ2-7; V gene: TRBV5-5; CDR3 protein: CASSSQVSSYEQYF
J gene: TRBJ2-7; V gene: TRBV4-1; CDR3 protein: CASSQERAATYEQYF
J gene: TRBJ2-2; V gene: TRBV7-2; CDR3 protein: CASSPVSGELFF
J gene: TRBJ2-1; V gene: TRBV15; CDR3 protein: CATSRGPANEQFF
J gene: TRBJ2-1; V gene: TRBV4-1; CDR3 protein: CASSQDTTSGQPHNEQFF
J gene: TRBJ1-4; V gene: TRBV7-9; CDR3 protein: CASSLKKTALNEKLFF
J gene: TRBJ2-1; V gene: TRBV20-1; CDR3 protein: CSARDPASGGINYNEQFF
J gene: TRBJ1-5; V gene: TRBV6-2/TRBV6-3; CDR3 protein: CASRITGDSQPQHF
J gene: TRBJ2-3; V gene: TRBV20-1; CDR3 protein: CSAGASYRMTSTDTQYF
J gene: TRBJ2-7; V gene: TRBV11-2; CDR3 protein: CASSSDRGGYEQYF
J gene: TRBJ2-7; V gene: TRBV5-1; CDR3 protein: CASSSDPGTYEQYF
J gene: TRBJ2-3; V gene: TRBV24-1; CDR3 protein: CATSDRRVGDTQYF
J gene: TRBJ1-2; V gene: TRBV20-1; CDR3 protein: CSASRSGLFYGYTF
J gene: TRBJ2-5; V gene: TRBV7-2; CDR3 protein: CASSPHGLVEETQYF
J gene: TRBJ1-6; V gene: TRBV20-1; CDR3 protein: CSARERQGDNSPLHF
J gene: TRBJ1-4; V gene: TRBV7-2; CDR3 protein: CASTYRGTDLFF
J gene: TRBJ1-2; V gene: TRBV6-1; CDR3 protein: CASIGGRYGYTF
J gene: TRBJ2-5; V gene: TRBV20-1; CDR3 protein: CSASISGGVETQYF
J gene: TRBJ1-2; V gene: TRBV7-3; CDR3 protein: CASSLSGSYGYTF
J gene: TRBJ2-3; V gene: TRBV9; CDR3 protein: CASSSRARGRTDTQYF
J gene: TRBJ2-3; V gene: TRBV4-3; CDR3 protein: CASSQGSFSTDTQYF
J gene: TRBJ2-6; V gene: TRBV12-3/TRBV12-4; CDR3 protein: CASSYEGWANVLTF
J gene: TRBJ2-1; V gene: TRBV20-1; CDR3 protein: CSARDSRTPTSYNEQFF
J gene: TRBJ2-1; V gene: TRBV5-5; CDR3 protein: CASSLNRSRRNEQFF
J gene: TRBJ2-3; V gene: TRBV9; CDR3 protein: CASSVSGRAPDTQYF
J gene: TRBJ2-2; V gene: TRBV29-1; CDR3 protein: CSVASTGPDTGELFF
J gene: TRBJ2-5; V gene: TRBV21-1; CDR3 protein: CASRKTSGVVSQYF
J gene: TRBJ2-3; V gene: TRBV27; CDR3 protein: CASSSPLRGYTDTQYF
J gene: TRBJ1-5; V gene: TRBV19; CDR3 protein: CASSISRQGNQPQHF